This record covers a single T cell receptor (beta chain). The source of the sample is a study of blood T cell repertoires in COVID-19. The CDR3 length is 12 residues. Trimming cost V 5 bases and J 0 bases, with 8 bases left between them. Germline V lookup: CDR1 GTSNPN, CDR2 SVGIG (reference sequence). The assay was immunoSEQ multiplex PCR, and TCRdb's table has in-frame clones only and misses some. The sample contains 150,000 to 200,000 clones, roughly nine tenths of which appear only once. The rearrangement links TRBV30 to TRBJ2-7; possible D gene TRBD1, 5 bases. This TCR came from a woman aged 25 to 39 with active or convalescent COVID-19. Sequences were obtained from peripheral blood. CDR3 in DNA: TGTGCCTGGGACAGAAGCTCCTACGAGCAGTACTTC. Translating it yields CAWDRSSYEQYF.